One sample yielded the 19 T cell receptor beta chains listed below, sequenced in a study of T cells in Graves' hyperthyroidism and ophthalmopathy. Amplified TCR beta CDR3 regions came from RNA transcripts. Using the HTBI primer set, a first-round RT-PCR was run on the TCR CDR3. TCRdb called the multiplex PCR reads again in MiXCR, with one record for every CDR3 protein. Of approximately 600,000 distinct CDR3 sequences listed, around 21% were seen once; the top ten hold over 30%. Material for sequencing was blood. The receptors were sampled from a man aged 25 to 40 with Graves' ophthalmopathy.

This clonotype was counted ten times or more. V and J are TRBV30 and TRBJ2-2; a possible D gene is TRBD2 (5 bases). CDR1 and CDR2 from the germline V gene are GTSNPN and SVGIG (reference sequence). The CDR3 runs 14 residues. V lost 4 bases, J lost 6 bases, and 15 bases lay in between. CDR3 sequence reads: CAWNSGAVAGELFF. The CDR3 DNA reads TGTGCCTGGAATTCCGGAGCGGTGGCCGGGGAGCTGTTTTTT.

This clonotype has ten or more counts. The rearrangement links TRBV20-1 to TRBJ2-3, with a possible D match to TRBD1 (5 bases). The CDR3 has 14 residues. Deletions cut 0 bases from V and 2 bases from J, with 9 bases between. Germline-derived CDR1 and CDR2 are DFQATT and SNEGSKA (reference sequence). CDR3 sequence (DNA): TGCAGTGCTAGAGATCCGGACATCACAGATACGCAGTATTTT. As protein: CSARDPDITDTQYF.

This clonotype was observed a handful of times. V usage is TRBV7-2 and J usage is TRBJ1-2; weak D call: TRBD1 (5 bases). V was shortened by 1 base and J by 7 bases, with 16 bases between the two germline ends. Germline CDR1 and CDR2: SGHTA and FQGNSA. There are 15 residues in the CDR3. The CDR3 bases are TGTGCCAGCAGCTTAGAACAGTGGAGGGGCTCTGGCTACACCTTC. This translates into CASSLEQWRGSGYTF. Filled out from reference TRBV7-2 and TRBJ1-2, the complete variable domain reads GAGVSQSPSNKVTEKGKDVELRCDPISGHTALYWYRQSLGQGLEFLIYFQGNSAPDKSGLPSDRFSAERTGGSVSTLTIQRTQQEDSAVYLCASSLEQWRGSGYTFGSGTRLTVV.

In its sample, this clonotype was seen many times. The rearrangement uses TRBV28 and TRBJ2-5; 8 positions match TRBD1. Losses at the gene ends were 7 bases for V and 5 bases for J; bases not matched to a gene: 9. The CDR3 covers 14 residues. Germline CDR1 is MDHEN and CDR2 is SYDVKM. For the CDR3, the DNA is TGTGCCAGCAAAACCCAGGGGGCAGGGGAGACCCAGTACTTC. Translating gives CASKTQGAGETQYF.

This clonotype came up many times. V usage is TRBV18 and J usage is TRBJ2-1; D unresolved. The germline CDR1 and CDR2 sequences are KGHSH and LQKENI. This CDR3 contains 13 residues. Between the trimmed V and J ends, which lost 3 bases and 9 bases, there was a span of 12 bases. The CDR3 DNA follows: TGTGCCAGCTCACCGCCGATGGGTGGTGAGCAGTTCTTC. This encodes CASSPPMGGEQFF.

In nucleotides, the CDR3 is TGCGCCAGCAGCCCAGGGTGGAGCACAGATACGCAGTATTTT. Translated: CASSPGWSTDTQYF. V gene TRBV5-1 combines with J gene TRBJ2-3, with D tentatively TRBD1 (5 bases). CDR1 is SGHRS, CDR2 YFSETQ, per germline. Trimming pared 4 bases from V and 0 bases from J, leaving 9 bases between. This CDR3 has 14 residues.

This clonotype was seen only a few times. The genes are TRBV7-6 and TRBJ2-3; the match to TRBD1 covers 7 bases. The germline gives CDR1 SGHVS, CDR2 FNYEAQ. The CDR3 sequence is 16 residues long. Trimming at V came to 5 bases and at J to 2 bases, leaving 10 bases not matched to a gene. The CDR3 region is CASSLMGRGNTDTQYF. Here the CDR3 DNA reads TGTGCCAGCAGCCTAATGGGCAGGGGGAACACAGATACGCAGTATTTT.

There are a few counts of this clonotype. The chain employs TRBV27 and TRBJ2-7; 8 bases agree with TRBD1. The CDR3 extends over 15 amino acids. Looked up from germline, CDR1 is MNHEY and CDR2 is SMNVEV (reference sequence). Trimming cost V 5 bases and J 7 bases; bases outside gene matches: 13. The CDR3 DNA reads as TGTGCCAGCAGTCCACAGGGGGGCGGGACGAAAGAGCAGTACTTC. Amino acid sequence: CASSPQGGGTKEQYF.

The chain employs TRBV5-1 and TRBJ2-7, with D maybe TRBD1 (5 bases). Trimming removed 4 bases at V and 4 bases at J, with 24 bases between. CDR1 and CDR2 (germline): SGHRS, YFSETQ. The CDR3 contains 17 residues. The CDR3 region is CASSPEATAGKAYEQYF. In DNA, the CDR3 is TGCGCCAGCAGCCCCGAGGCCACGGCAGGGAAGGCGTACGAGCAGTACTTC. Variable domain in full (rest from reference TRBV5-1 and TRBJ2-7): KAGVTQTPRYLIKTRGQQVTLSCSPISGHRSVSWYQQTPGQGLQFLFEYFSETQRNKGNFPGRFSGRQFSNSRSEMNVSTLELGDSALYLCASSPEATAGKAYEQYFGPGTRLTVT.

The V call is TRBV7-9, the J call TRBJ2-3; 11 bases fit TRBD2. CDR1 and CDR2 from the germline V gene are SEHNR and FQNEAQ (reference sequence). V was pared by 5 bases and J by 5 bases, with 6 bases of the junction left unmatched. The CDR3 contains 15 residues. The CDR3 is CASSPVAGGEDTQYF. In DNA, the CDR3 is TGTGCCAGCAGCCCAGTAGCGGGAGGGGAAGATACGCAGTATTTT.

Regarding this clonotype: This may stem from a read error, because a much larger clone lies one nucleotide away. This sequence joins TRBV7-2 and TRBJ2-3; D not certain. The V end was cut by 7 bases, the J end by 2 bases, with 4 bases between. Germline CDR1 is SGHTA and CDR2 is FQGNSA. There are 11 residues in the CDR3. The CDR3 sequence is CTSNLTDTQYF. The DNA of the CDR3 is TGTACCAGCAACCTCACAGATACGCAGTATTTT.

This chain joins TRBV28 and TRBJ2-7, with D perhaps given as TRBD1 or TRBD2 (5 bases each). The CDR3 is 18 amino acids. Per germline, CDR1 MDHEN and CDR2 SYDVKM. V was clipped by 2 bases and J by 0 bases, with 20 bases between them. The DNA for the CDR3 is TGTGCCAGCAGTTTAAGTCCGGTTTGGGGGAGTCCCTCCTACGAGCAGTACTTC. It translates to CASSLSPVWGSPSYEQYF.

This chain joins TRBV30 and TRBJ1-5; D might be TRBD1 (5 bases). With 0 bases removed from V and 5 bases from J, the gap between germline ends came to 8 bases. The CDR3 length is 13 residues. Germline CDR1 and CDR2: GTSNPN and SVGIG (reference sequence). Here the CDR3 DNA reads TGTGCCTGGAGTGTCAGGGAGGATCAGCCCCAGCATTTT. Translated: CAWSVREDQPQHF.

The rearrangement joins TRBV20-1 to TRBJ2-6; 8 bases match TRBD1. The CDR3 totals 16 residues. The germline V gene has CDR1 DFQATT and CDR2 SNEGSKA (reference sequence). The ends lost 6 bases at V and 2 bases at J; junction bases unmatched: 9. The CDR3 protein is CSARQGIGAGANVLTF. The CDR3, as DNA: TGCAGTGCAAGACAGGGGATAGGCGCTGGGGCCAACGTCCTGACTTTC.

This clonotype has more than one count but fewer than ten. This chain connects TRBV7-3 to TRBJ2-3; 9 bases match TRBD2. Unmatched junction bases numbered 6, after V lost 1 base and J lost 4 bases. The CDR3 loop spans 16 amino acids. Per the germline V gene, CDR1 is SGHTA and CDR2 is FQGTGA. The CDR3 DNA reads TGTGCCAGCAGCTTAAATAGGGCTAGCGGGGCAGATACGCAGTATTTT. Amino acids: CASSLNRASGADTQYF.

This clonotype was counted at least ten times. V usage is TRBV30 and J usage is TRBJ2-2; perhaps TRBD1 as D (6 bases). CDR1 is GTSNPN and CDR2 is SVGIG in the germline V gene (reference sequence). The CDR3 runs 14 residues. V lost 0 bases, J lost 6 bases, and 11 bases lay in between. The CDR3 sequence is CAWSVGAGAGELFF. CDR3 bases: TGTGCCTGGAGTGTGGGGGCTGGGGCCGGGGAGCTGTTTTTT.

This clonotype has only one observation. The CDR3 bases are TGTGCCAGCAGCCCTCAACGGGATACGCAGCATTTT. This gives the protein CASSPQRDTQHF. The V gene is TRBV5-8, the J gene TRBJ2-3; D unresolved. Matching the DNA end better, TRBJ1-5 makes the J call doubtful. There are 12 residues in the CDR3. Germline V gene sequence: CDR1 SGHTS, CDR2 YDEGEE.

This clonotype has a handful of counts. The chain employs TRBV18 and TRBJ1-4; D gene ambiguous. The germline V and J ends were trimmed by 3 bases and 0 bases, with 8 bases remaining between them. Per germline, CDR1 KGHSH and CDR2 LQKENI. This CDR3 has 15 residues. CDR3 residues: CASSPIRATNEKLFF. The DNA for the CDR3 is TGTGCCAGCTCACCGATCAGAGCAACTAATGAAAAACTGTTTTTT. Full variable domain (outside the CDR3, taken from reference TRBV18 and TRBJ1-4): NAGVMQNPRHLVRRRGQEARLRCSPMKGHSHVYWYRQLPEEGLKFMVYLQKENIIDESGMPKERFSAEFPKEGPSILRIQQVVRGDSAAYFCASSPIRATNEKLFFGSGTQLSVL.

This clonotype was counted between two and nine times. The rearrangement joins TRBV29-1 to TRBJ2-7; possibly TRBD2 for D (5 bases). The germline V gene has CDR1 SQVTM and CDR2 ANQGSEA. This CDR3 has 12 amino acids. The V end lost 3 bases, the J end lost 3 bases, and 9 bases lay between the germline ends. CDR3 residues: CSVERAGYEQYF. DNA for the CDR3: TGCAGCGTTGAGAGGGCGGGCTACGAGCAGTACTTC.